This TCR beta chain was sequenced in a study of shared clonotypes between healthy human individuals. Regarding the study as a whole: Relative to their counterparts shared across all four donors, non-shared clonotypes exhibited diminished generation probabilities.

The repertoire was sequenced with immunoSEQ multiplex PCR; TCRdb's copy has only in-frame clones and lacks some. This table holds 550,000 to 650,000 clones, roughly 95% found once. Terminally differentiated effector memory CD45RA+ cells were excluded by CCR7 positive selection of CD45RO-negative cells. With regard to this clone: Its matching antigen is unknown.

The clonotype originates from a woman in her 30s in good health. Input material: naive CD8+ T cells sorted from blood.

DNA for the CDR3: TGTGCCAGCAGCCCGTTACACCGTGAAAAACTGTTTTTT. Protein sequence: CASSPLHREKLFF. The chain carries TRBV7-9 and TRBJ1-4; D gene uncertain. Trimming cost V 5 bases and J 7 bases, with 11 bases left between them. The CDR3 loop spans 13 amino acids. CDR1 SEHNR and CDR2 FQNEAQ come from the germline V gene (reference sequence).